The 20 T cell receptor beta chains presented below share a single source sample, sequenced in a study of cytomegalovirus exposure and HLA in healthy donors. Sequencing was performed with immunoSEQ multiplex PCR; in TCRdb, only in-frame clones are kept and a portion is missing. The sample yields roughly 200,000 clones, 86% seen once. The sample taken for sequencing was PBMCs. These receptors all come from a man aged 25 to 40 in good health and CMV-seropositive.

The chain recombines TRBV10-1 with TRBJ1-2; D may be TRBD1 (5 bases). Per germline, CDR1 WNHNN and CDR2 SYGVQD (reference sequence). With 10 bases removed from V and 1 base from J, the gap between germline ends came to 16 bases. The CDR3 spans 14 residues. CDR3 region: CATVMTDSNYGYTF. In DNA, the CDR3 is TGCGCCACCGTAATGACAGACAGTAACTATGGCTACACCTTC.

The chain links TRBV7-9 to TRBJ1-4; 9 nucleotides align to TRBD1. The germline V gene encodes CDR1 SEHNR and CDR2 FQNEAQ (reference sequence). The trim removed 4 bases at V and 7 bases at J, leaving 7 bases unmatched. This CDR3 is built from 15 residues. For the CDR3, the DNA is TGTGCCAGCAGCTGGGGGGACAGGGTGGCTGAAAAACTGTTTTTT. Amino acid sequence: CASSWGDRVAEKLFF.

The chain joins TRBV5-4 to TRBJ1-1; D is undetermined. Trimming pared 1 base from V and 2 bases from J, leaving 12 bases between. The CDR3 spans 15 residues. Looked up from germline, CDR1 is SGHNT and CDR2 is YYREEE (reference sequence). The CDR3 bases are TGTGCCAGCAGCTTGACTGGTTTGAGCAACACTGAAGCTTTCTTT. Protein: CASSLTGLSNTEAFF.

This clone was recorded at least ten times. The J gene is TRBJ1-6, the V gene TRBV6-4; TRBD1 might be the D (6 bases). The V gene lost 0 bases and the J gene lost 8 bases, with 11 bases spanning the gap. The CDR3 runs 15 residues. Germline lookup yields CDR1 MRHNA and CDR2 SNTAGT. CDR3 amino acids: CASSDSFEGDSPLHF. CDR3 nucleotides: TGTGCCAGCAGTGACTCGTTCGAGGGGGATTCACCCCTCCACTTT.

The J gene is TRBJ1-5, the V gene TRBV6-6; D uncertain. V lost 6 bases, J lost 0 bases, and 9 bases lay in between. The CDR3 length is 14 residues. The V gene's germline CDR1 is MNHNY and CDR2 SVGAGI (reference sequence). The CDR3 bases are TGTGCCAGCAGGGATAATCCTAGCAATCAGCCCCAGCATTTT. Protein product: CASRDNPSNQPQHF.

The CDR3 DNA reads as TGTGCCAGTAGTGTCGGACCTTCCGAGCTCCTATACGAGCAGTACTTC. Its translation is CASSVGPSELLYEQYF. The rearrangement links TRBV19 to TRBJ2-7, with D hard to call. CDR1 is LNHDA, CDR2 SQIVND, per germline (reference sequence). The CDR3 length is 16 residues. V lost 5 bases, J lost 4 bases, and 21 bases lay in between.

This chain uses TRBV2 with TRBJ2-1; a weak D match, TRBD1 (6 bases). This CDR3 is built from 13 residues. V was clipped by 2 bases and J by 10 bases, with 12 bases between them. CDR1 is SNHLY and CDR2 is FYNNEI in the germline V gene. CDR3 DNA sequence: TGTGCCAGCAGTGAACGGACAGCACGGGAGCAGTTCTTC. Translation gives CASSERTAREQFF.

This sequence joins TRBV7-2 and TRBJ2-2, with D unclear. V shed 4 bases and J shed 8 bases, with 11 bases lying between them. CDR3 size: 13 residues. In germline, CDR1 is SGHTA, CDR2 FQGNSA. The CDR3 bases are TGTGCCAGCAGCTCAGGCCGGAGTGGGGAGCTGTTTTTT. Amino acid sequence: CASSSGRSGELFF.

The chain couples TRBV28 to TRBJ2-5; the D gene is possibly TRBD2 (6 bases). V was shortened by 7 bases and J by 1 base, with 13 bases between the two germline ends. The germline V gene encodes CDR1 MDHEN and CDR2 SYDVKM. The CDR3 runs to 14 residues. CDR3 region: CASNPGRIQETQYF. The CDR3 coding sequence is TGTGCCAGCAACCCAGGGAGGATCCAAGAGACCCAGTACTTC. The full variable domain, with the rest looked up from reference TRBV28 and TRBJ2-5, is DVKVTQSSRYLVKRTGEKVFLECVQDMDHENMFWYRQDPGLGLRLIYFSYDVKMKEKGDIPEGYSVSREKKERFSLILESASTNQTSMYLCASNPGRIQETQYFGPGTRLLVL.

Here the CDR3 reads CASSLGGPTQGEAFF. CDR3 DNA: TGTGCCAGCAGCTTAGGGGGTCCCACACAGGGTGAAGCTTTCTTT. V gene TRBV7-9 combines with J gene TRBJ1-1; TRBD1 is a possible D gene (6 bases). The V end was cut by 1 base, the J end by 7 bases, with 16 bases between. CDR1 SEHNR and CDR2 FQNEAQ come from the germline V gene (reference sequence). The CDR3 has 15 residues.

The chain employs TRBV6-1 and TRBJ1-2, with 7 bases aligning to TRBD1. The CDR3 covers 16 residues. The trim removed 4 bases at V and 7 bases at J, leaving 15 bases unmatched. From germline, CDR1 is MNHNS and CDR2 SASEGT. CDR3 nucleotide sequence: TGTGCCAGCAGTGCCCTGACAGGGTTGAGGGGCAGTGGCTACACCTTC. This translates into CASSALTGLRGSGYTF.

The chain uses TRBV28 and TRBJ2-1, with 9 bases that match TRBD1. With V trimmed by 4 bases and J by 8 bases, 3 bases remained unmatched. This CDR3 comprises 13 residues. Germline CDR1 and CDR2: MDHEN and SYDVKM. This chain's CDR3 is CASSSTGGHEQFF. As DNA, the CDR3 is TGTGCCAGCAGTTCAACAGGGGGCCATGAGCAGTTCTTC.

The chain has TRBV5-4 and TRBJ2-6; D unresolved. Germline assignment: CDR1 SGHNT and CDR2 YYREEE (reference sequence). Trimming cost V 0 bases and J 2 bases, with 6 bases left between them. This CDR3 has 15 amino acids. CDR3 residues: CASSLVQPGANVLTF. CDR3 sequence (DNA): TGTGCCAGCAGCTTGGTCCAGCCTGGGGCCAACGTCCTGACTTTC.

This clone has a single count. The chain is built from TRBV6-1 and TRBJ2-5; 7 nucleotides align to TRBD1. Germline V gives CDR1 MNHNS, CDR2 SASEGT. The CDR3 spans 14 residues. The junction had 8 bases not matched to a gene; V was cut back by 6 bases and J by 4 bases. CDR3 loop: CASRAGAGGETQYF. In DNA, the CDR3 is TGTGCCAGCAGGGCCGGGGCAGGGGGAGAGACCCAGTACTTC.

Note on this clone: Different DNA sequences within this sample yield the same CDR3. The chain couples TRBV5-1 to TRBJ2-7; D is unclear. The CDR3 runs 13 residues. Germline lookup yields CDR1 SGHRS and CDR2 YFSETQ. Trimming stripped 0 bases from V and 0 bases from J, with 4 bases between. CDR3 in DNA: TGCGCCAGCAGCTTGGCCTTCTCCTACGAGCAGTACTTC. Amino acid sequence: CASSLAFSYEQYF. Complete variable domain (other parts from reference TRBV5-1 and TRBJ2-7): KAGVTQTPRYLIKTRGQQVTLSCSPISGHRSVSWYQQTPGQGLQFLFEYFSETQRNKGNFPGRFSGRQFSNSRSEMNVSTLELGDSALYLCASSLAFSYEQYFGPGTRLTVT.

The chain employs TRBV5-1 and TRBJ2-3; TRBD1 agrees at 7 bases. The CDR3 is 14 amino acids. The junction had 6 bases not matched to a gene; V was cut back by 7 bases and J by 1 base. Germline loops: CDR1 SGHRS, CDR2 YFSETQ. CDR3 in amino acids: CASRSGQRTDTQYF. Written as DNA, the CDR3 is TGCGCCAGCCGATCGGGACAGCGCACAGATACGCAGTATTTT.

The rearrangement joins TRBV28 to TRBJ1-6; 11 nucleotides align to TRBD1. The CDR3 runs 14 residues. Germline-derived CDR1 and CDR2 are MDHEN and SYDVKM. Trimming took 6 bases from V and 10 from J; bases not matched to a gene: 5. CDR3 sequence: CASRLRTGGSPLHF. CDR3 DNA sequence: TGTGCCAGCAGGTTGAGGACAGGGGGCTCACCCCTCCACTTT. The full variable domain, in which reference TRBV28 and TRBJ1-6 provide the parts outside the CDR3, is DVKVTQSSRYLVKRTGEKVFLECVQDMDHENMFWYRQDPGLGLRLIYFSYDVKMKEKGDIPEGYSVSREKKERFSLILESASTNQTSMYLCASRLRTGGSPLHFGNGTRLTVT.

V is TRBV27 and J is TRBJ2-1; D remains ambiguous. Germline V gene lookup returns CDR1 MNHEY and CDR2 SMNVEV (reference sequence). The CDR3 contains 15 residues. Trimming stripped 4 bases from V and 7 bases from J, with 17 bases between. In nucleotides, the CDR3 is TGTGCCAGCAGTTACCGGAATTCTGCGGCAAATGAGCAGTTCTTC. It encodes CASSYRNSAANEQFF.

The chain recombines TRBV27 with TRBJ2-7, with D uncertain. This CDR3 spans 13 amino acids. Trimming took 5 bases from V and 7 from J, leaving 15 bases between them. Germline V CDR1 and CDR2: MNHEY, SMNVEV (reference sequence). The DNA of the CDR3 is TGTGCCAGCAGTCCGGGCCTCCAATGGGAGCAGTACTTC. This translates into CASSPGLQWEQYF.

For this clone: A read error may account for a junction end that differs from germline. This chain links TRBV9 with TRBJ2-4, with 8 bases fitting TRBD2. The CDR3 is made up of 14 amino acids. Per germline, CDR1 SGDLS and CDR2 YYNGEE. For the CDR3, the DNA is TGTGCCAGCAGCGTACGTGGGCTAGCGGGTCCTCGGAACTTC. It codes for CASSVRGLAGPRNF.